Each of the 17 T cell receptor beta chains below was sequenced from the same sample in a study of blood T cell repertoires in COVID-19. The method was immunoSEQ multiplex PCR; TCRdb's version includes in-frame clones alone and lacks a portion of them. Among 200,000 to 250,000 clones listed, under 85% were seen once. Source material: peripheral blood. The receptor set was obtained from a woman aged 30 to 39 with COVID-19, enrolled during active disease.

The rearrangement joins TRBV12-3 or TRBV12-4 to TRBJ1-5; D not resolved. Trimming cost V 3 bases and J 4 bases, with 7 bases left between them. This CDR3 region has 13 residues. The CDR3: CASSLARNQPQHF. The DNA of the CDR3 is TGTGCCAGCAGTTTGGCTAGGAATCAGCCCCAGCATTTT.

In nucleotides, the CDR3 is TGTGCCAGCAGCAGGAAAGACTACTCCTACAATGAGCAGTTCTTC. The encoded protein is CASSRKDYSYNEQFF. The chain recombines TRBV3-1 (or the pseudogene TRBV3-2) with TRBJ2-1; D may be TRBD2 (5 bases). The CDR3 has 15 residues. V dropped 5 bases and J dropped 0 bases, with 11 bases sitting between them. In germline, CDR1 is LGHDT, CDR2 YNNKEL (reference sequence).

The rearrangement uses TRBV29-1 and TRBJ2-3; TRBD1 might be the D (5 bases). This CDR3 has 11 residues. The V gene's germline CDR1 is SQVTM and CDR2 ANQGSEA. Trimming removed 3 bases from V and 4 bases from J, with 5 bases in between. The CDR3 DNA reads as TGCAGCGTTGACAGGGCAGATACGCAGTATTTT. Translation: CSVDRADTQYF.

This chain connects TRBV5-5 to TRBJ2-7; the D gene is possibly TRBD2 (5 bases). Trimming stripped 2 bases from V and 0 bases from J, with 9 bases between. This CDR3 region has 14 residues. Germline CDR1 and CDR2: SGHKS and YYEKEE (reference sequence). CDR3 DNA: TGTGCCAGCAGCTTCACCGGGAACTCCTACGAGCAGTACTTC. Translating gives CASSFTGNSYEQYF.

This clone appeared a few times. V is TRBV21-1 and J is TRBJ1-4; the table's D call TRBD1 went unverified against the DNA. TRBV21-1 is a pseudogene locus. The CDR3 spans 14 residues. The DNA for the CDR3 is TGTGCCAGCAGCTATCAGGCAAATAATGAAAAACTGTTTTTT. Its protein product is CASSYQANNEKLFF.

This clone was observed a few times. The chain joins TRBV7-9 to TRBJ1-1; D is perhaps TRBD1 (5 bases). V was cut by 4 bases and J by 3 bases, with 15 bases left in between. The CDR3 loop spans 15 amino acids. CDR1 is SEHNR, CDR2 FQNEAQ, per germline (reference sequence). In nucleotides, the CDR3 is TGTGCCAGCAGCTCCCGACTCGGAGGGGACACTGAAGCTTTCTTT. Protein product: CASSSRLGGDTEAFF.

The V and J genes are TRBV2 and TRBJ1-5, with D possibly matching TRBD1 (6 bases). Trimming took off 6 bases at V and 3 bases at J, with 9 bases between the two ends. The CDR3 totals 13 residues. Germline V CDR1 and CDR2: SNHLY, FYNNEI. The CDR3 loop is CASSRTVNQPQHF. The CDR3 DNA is TGTGCCAGCAGCCGGACAGTCAATCAGCCCCAGCATTTT.

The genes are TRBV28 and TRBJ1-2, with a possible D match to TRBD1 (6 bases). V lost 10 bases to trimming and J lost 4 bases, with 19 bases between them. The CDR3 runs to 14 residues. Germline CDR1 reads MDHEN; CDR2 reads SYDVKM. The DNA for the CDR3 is TGTGCCACCAAAAAATTACAGGGTGGCTATGGCTACACCTTC. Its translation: CATKKLQGGYGYTF.

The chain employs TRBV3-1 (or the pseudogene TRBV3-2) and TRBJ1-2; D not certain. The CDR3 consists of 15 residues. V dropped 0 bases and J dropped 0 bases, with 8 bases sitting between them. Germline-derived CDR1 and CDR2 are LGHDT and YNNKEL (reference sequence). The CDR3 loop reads CASSQENRANYGYTF. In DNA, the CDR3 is TGTGCCAGCAGCCAAGAAAACAGAGCTAACTATGGCTACACCTTC.

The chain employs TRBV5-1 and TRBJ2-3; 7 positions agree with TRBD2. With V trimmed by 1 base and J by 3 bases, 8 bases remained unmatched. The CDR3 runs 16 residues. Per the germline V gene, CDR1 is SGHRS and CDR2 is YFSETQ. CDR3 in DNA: TGCGCCAGCAGCTTGCCGAGCGGGGCGGGGACAGATACGCAGTATTTT. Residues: CASSLPSGAGTDTQYF.

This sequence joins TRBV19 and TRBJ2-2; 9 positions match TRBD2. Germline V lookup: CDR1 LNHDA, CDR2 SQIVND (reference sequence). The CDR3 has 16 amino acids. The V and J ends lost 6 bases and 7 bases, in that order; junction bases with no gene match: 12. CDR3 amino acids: CASRKNSGSGDGELFF. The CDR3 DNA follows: TGTGCCAGTAGGAAGAATAGCGGGAGTGGGGACGGGGAGCTGTTTTTT.

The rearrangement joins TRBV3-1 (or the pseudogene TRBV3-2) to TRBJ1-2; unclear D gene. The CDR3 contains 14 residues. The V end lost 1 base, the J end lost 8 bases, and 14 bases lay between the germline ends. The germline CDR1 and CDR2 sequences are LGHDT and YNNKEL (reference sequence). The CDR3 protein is CASSQGLATRGYTF. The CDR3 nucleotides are TGTGCCAGCAGCCAAGGTCTGGCAACACGCGGCTACACCTTC.

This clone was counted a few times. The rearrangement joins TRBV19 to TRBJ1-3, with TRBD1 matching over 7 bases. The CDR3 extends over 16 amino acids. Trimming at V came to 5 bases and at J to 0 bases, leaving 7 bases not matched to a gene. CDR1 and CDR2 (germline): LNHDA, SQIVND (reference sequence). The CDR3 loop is CASSPWDSNSGNTIYF. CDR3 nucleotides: TGTGCCAGTAGTCCCTGGGACAGCAACTCTGGAAACACCATATATTTT.

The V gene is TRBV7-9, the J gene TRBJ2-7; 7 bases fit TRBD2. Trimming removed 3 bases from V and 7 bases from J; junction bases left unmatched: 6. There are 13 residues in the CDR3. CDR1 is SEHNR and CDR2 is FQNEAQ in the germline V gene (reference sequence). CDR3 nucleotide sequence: TGTGCCAGCAGCTTCCGGGAGGTTGTGGAGCAGTACTTC. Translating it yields CASSFREVVEQYF.

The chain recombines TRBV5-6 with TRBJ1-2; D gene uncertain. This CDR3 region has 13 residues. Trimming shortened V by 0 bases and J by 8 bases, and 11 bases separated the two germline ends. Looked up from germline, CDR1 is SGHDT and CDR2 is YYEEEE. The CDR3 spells CASSLGSIGGYTF. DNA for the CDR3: TGTGCCAGCAGCTTGGGGTCCATCGGGGGCTACACCTTC.

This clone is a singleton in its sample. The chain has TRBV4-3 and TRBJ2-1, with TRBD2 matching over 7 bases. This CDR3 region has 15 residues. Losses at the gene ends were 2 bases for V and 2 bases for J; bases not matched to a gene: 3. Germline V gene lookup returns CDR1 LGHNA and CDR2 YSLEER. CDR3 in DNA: TGCGCCAGCAGCCAATCCGGGACTACCTACAATGAGCAGTTCTTC. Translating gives CASSQSGTTYNEQFF.

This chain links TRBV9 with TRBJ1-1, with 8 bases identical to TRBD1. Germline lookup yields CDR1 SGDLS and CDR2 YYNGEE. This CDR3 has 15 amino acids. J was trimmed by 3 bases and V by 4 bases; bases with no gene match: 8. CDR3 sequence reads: CASSMGQDLDTEAFF. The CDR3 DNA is TGTGCCAGCAGCATGGGACAGGACTTAGACACTGAAGCTTTCTTT.